Listed below are T cell receptor beta chains from one sample, sequenced in a study of cytomegalovirus exposure and HLA in healthy donors. Data came from immunoSEQ multiplex PCR; TCRdb stores just in-frame clones and leaves some out. The table has roughly 200,000 clones, over 80% seen once. The sequenced sample was PBMCs. The receptors were sampled from a boy between 2 and 15 years old in good health and CMV-seronegative. The CDR3 runs from the conserved cysteine through the conserved F or W. Fields, in order: V gene, D gene, clone size, J gene, CDR3 DNA, CDR3 protein. D genes are given only for firm matches. Only some rows state a clone size, as once, few, many or a class for expanded clones.

V gene: TRBV5-1; D gene: TRBD2; clone size: NA; J gene: TRBJ2-7; CDR3 DNA: TGCGCCAGCAGCGCACAGACTAGCGGGAGTTCCTACGAGCAGTACTTC; CDR3 protein: CASSAQTSGSSYEQYF
V gene: TRBV6-1; D gene: TRBD1; clone size: NA; J gene: TRBJ2-3; CDR3 DNA: TGTGCCAGCAGTCAAGCACAGGGGGCCCGCCCAGATACGCAGTATTTT; CDR3 protein: CASSQAQGARPDTQYF
V gene: TRBV2; D gene: TRBD2; clone size: NA; J gene: TRBJ2-1; CDR3 DNA: TGTGCCAGCACATTGGGGACTAGCGGGGGGGGGTTCTTC; CDR3 protein: CASTLGTSGGGFF
V gene: TRBV30; D gene: NA; clone size: NA; J gene: TRBJ1-1; CDR3 DNA: TGTGCCTGGAGTGTACGTCTACAGGTGATCGCTAGGGCTGAAGCTTTCTTT; CDR3 protein: CAWSVRLQVIARAEAFF
V gene: TRBV6-1; D gene: NA; clone size: few; J gene: TRBJ2-7; CDR3 DNA: TGTGCCAGCAGTGAAGTTGGGACGGGAGCCTACGAGCAGTACTTC; CDR3 protein: CASSEVGTGAYEQYF
V gene: TRBV5-6; D gene: NA; clone size: few; J gene: TRBJ1-2; CDR3 DNA: TGTGCCAGCAGCTCCTTGGGGGGAGCCGGCGCCTTC; CDR3 protein: CASSSLGGAGAF
V gene: TRBV6-1; D gene: TRBD1; clone size: few; J gene: TRBJ1-5; CDR3 DNA: TGTGCCAGCAGTGAAGTAGGAACAGGGGGACAGCCCCAGCATTTT; CDR3 protein: CASSEVGTGGQPQHF
V gene: TRBV2; D gene: TRBD2; clone size: NA; J gene: TRBJ2-4; CDR3 DNA: TGTGCCAGCAGTCGACTAGCGGGAGGGTCGGACATTCAGTACTTC; CDR3 protein: CASSRLAGGSDIQYF
V gene: TRBV6-5; D gene: NA; clone size: NA; J gene: TRBJ1-3; CDR3 DNA: TGTGCCAGCAGTTACTCGAGGTACTCTGGAAACACCATATATTTT; CDR3 protein: CASSYSRYSGNTIYF
V gene: TRBV7-2; D gene: NA; clone size: NA; J gene: TRBJ2-7; CDR3 DNA: TGTGCCAGCAGCTTATTGCCTAGCCGGGCCTACGAGCAGTACTTC; CDR3 protein: CASSLLPSRAYEQYF
V gene: TRBV4-2; D gene: NA; clone size: NA; J gene: TRBJ2-1; CDR3 DNA: TGTGCCAGCACCGACCTAGGGAGCTCCTACAATGAGCAGTTCTTC; CDR3 protein: CASTDLGSSYNEQFF
V gene: TRBV7-8; D gene: NA; clone size: NA; J gene: TRBJ1-4; CDR3 DNA: TGTGCCAGCAGTCACCCGGGACACAAAGACGCGGCTAATGAAAAACTGTTTTTT; CDR3 protein: CASSHPGHKDAANEKLFF
V gene: TRBV4-1; D gene: TRBD2; clone size: few; J gene: TRBJ2-1; CDR3 DNA: TGCGCCAGCAGCCAAGATAGGACTAGCGGTGAGCAGTTCTTC; CDR3 protein: CASSQDRTSGEQFF
V gene: TRBV6-1; D gene: TRBD2; clone size: NA; J gene: TRBJ2-7; CDR3 DNA: TGTGCCGGCAGTGAATGGGCTAGCGGGTCCTACGAGCAGTACTTC; CDR3 protein: CAGSEWASGSYEQYF
V gene: TRBV25-1; D gene: NA; clone size: NA; J gene: TRBJ1-1; CDR3 DNA: TGTGCCAGCAGTGAACCCTCACAGGGTGGTAACACTGAAGCTTTCTTT; CDR3 protein: CASSEPSQGGNTEAFF
V gene: TRBV30; D gene: TRBD2; clone size: once; J gene: TRBJ2-3; CDR3 DNA: TGTGCCTGGAATCGGGGGGGCGCAGATACGCAGTATTTT; CDR3 protein: CAWNRGGADTQYF
V gene: TRBV29-1; D gene: NA; clone size: NA; J gene: TRBJ1-1; CDR3 DNA: TGCAGCGTCTGGACAGCTTTGAACACTGAAGCTTTCTTT; CDR3 protein: CSVWTALNTEAFF
V gene: TRBV29-1; D gene: NA; clone size: NA; J gene: TRBJ1-4; CDR3 DNA: TGCAGCGTTGTATTTCCTGGAGGGGAAAAACTGTTTTTT; CDR3 protein: CSVVFPGGEKLFF
V gene: TRBV15; D gene: TRBD2; clone size: NA; J gene: TRBJ2-1; CDR3 DNA: TGTGCCACCCGTGGTGGGAGCGGGGAGGGGCAGTTCTTC; CDR3 protein: CATRGGSGEGQFF
V gene: TRBV5-1; D gene: TRBD2; clone size: NA; J gene: TRBJ2-5; CDR3 DNA: TGCGCCAGCAGCTTGGGCCCTGCCGGGACTAGCGGGACAGGGACCCAGTACTTC; CDR3 protein: CASSLGPAGTSGTGTQYF
V gene: TRBV7-2; D gene: NA; clone size: once; J gene: TRBJ1-5; CDR3 DNA: TGTGCCAGCAGCTTAGGAGGGATCAATCAGCCCCAGCATTTT; CDR3 protein: CASSLGGINQPQHF
V gene: TRBV10-1; D gene: NA; clone size: few; J gene: TRBJ1-1; CDR3 DNA: TGCGCCAGCAGTGACTGGAACACTGAAGCTTTCTTT; CDR3 protein: CASSDWNTEAFF
V gene: TRBV6-6; D gene: TRBD1; clone size: NA; J gene: TRBJ2-7; CDR3 DNA: TGTGCCAGCACCCCACAGGGGGTGGGTGAGCAGTACTTC; CDR3 protein: CASTPQGVGEQYF
V gene: TRBV6-4; D gene: TRBD2; clone size: NA; J gene: TRBJ2-1; CDR3 DNA: TGTGCCAGCAGTGACACCTCCCGTCCTAGCGGGCGGCAATCCGAGCAGTTCTTC; CDR3 protein: CASSDTSRPSGRQSEQFF
V gene: TRBV9; D gene: NA; clone size: NA; J gene: TRBJ1-1; CDR3 DNA: TGTGCCAGCAGCCCCACGACGGGGGGCACTGAAGCTTTCTTT; CDR3 protein: CASSPTTGGTEAFF
V gene: TRBV19; D gene: NA; clone size: few; J gene: TRBJ2-7; CDR3 DNA: TGTGCCAGTAGTATAAAGGGACAAAAGATCTACGAGCAGTACTTC; CDR3 protein: CASSIKGQKIYEQYF
V gene: TRBV30; D gene: NA; clone size: once; J gene: TRBJ2-3; CDR3 DNA: TGTGCCTGGAGTGTAGCGCAGGGATGGACAGATACGCAGTATTTT; CDR3 protein: CAWSVAQGWTDTQYF
V gene: TRBV29-1; D gene: TRBD1; clone size: NA; J gene: TRBJ2-7; CDR3 DNA: TGCAGCTCGGAAAGGGACAGCTCCTACGAGCAGTACTTC; CDR3 protein: CSSERDSSYEQYF
V gene: TRBV5-8; D gene: NA; clone size: NA; J gene: TRBJ1-2; CDR3 DNA: TGTGCCAGCAGCTTTCGAGTTACGGATGGCTACACCTTC; CDR3 protein: CASSFRVTDGYTF
V gene: TRBV12-5; D gene: TRBD2; clone size: NA; J gene: TRBJ2-3; CDR3 DNA: TGTGCTAGTGGTTTGGGACCCGGGACGGGAGGTCCAGATACGCAGTATTTT; CDR3 protein: CASGLGPGTGGPDTQYF
V gene: TRBV7-2; D gene: TRBD1; clone size: NA; J gene: TRBJ2-2; CDR3 DNA: TGTGCCAGCAGCGGACAGGGGCGAGGGGAGCTGTTTTTT; CDR3 protein: CASSGQGRGELFF
V gene: TRBV18; D gene: TRBD1; clone size: NA; J gene: TRBJ2-7; CDR3 DNA: TGTGCCAGCTCCGGACAGGTCTCCTACGAGCAGTACTTC; CDR3 protein: CASSGQVSYEQYF
V gene: TRBV30; D gene: TRBD2; clone size: NA; J gene: TRBJ2-7; CDR3 DNA: TGTGCCTGGACACGGGGACTAGCGGGGGAGCAGTACTTC; CDR3 protein: CAWTRGLAGEQYF
V gene: TRBV5-6; D gene: TRBD2; clone size: NA; J gene: TRBJ2-5; CDR3 DNA: TGTGCCAGCAGCTTGTTCGCGGGGGGCCTACAAGAGACCCAGTACTTC; CDR3 protein: CASSLFAGGLQETQYF
V gene: TRBV2; D gene: TRBD1; clone size: NA; J gene: TRBJ2-5; CDR3 DNA: TGTGCCAGCAGCCGAGAGGACAGGGACCAAGAGACCCAGTACTTC; CDR3 protein: CASSREDRDQETQYF